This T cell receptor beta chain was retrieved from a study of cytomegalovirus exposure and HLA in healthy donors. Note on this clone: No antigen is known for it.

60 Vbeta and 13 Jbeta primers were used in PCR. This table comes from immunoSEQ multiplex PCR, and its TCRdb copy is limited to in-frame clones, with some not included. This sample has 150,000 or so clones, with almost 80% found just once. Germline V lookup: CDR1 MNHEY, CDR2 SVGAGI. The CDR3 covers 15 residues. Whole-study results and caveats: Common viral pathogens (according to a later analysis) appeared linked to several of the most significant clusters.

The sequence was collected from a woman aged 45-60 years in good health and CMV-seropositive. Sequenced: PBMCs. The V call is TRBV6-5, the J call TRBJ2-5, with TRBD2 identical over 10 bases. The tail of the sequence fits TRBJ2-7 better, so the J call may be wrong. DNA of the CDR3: TGTGCCAGCAGTTACTCAGTAGCGGGAGGTTTCGAGCAGTACTTC. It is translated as CASSYSVAGGFEQYF.